The 22 T cell receptor beta chains reported below all come from one sample, sequenced in a study of beta chain features in type 1 diabetes. Investigators reverse transcribed all isolated RNA, so they sequenced expressed TCRB transcripts. Assay used: immunoSEQ multiplex PCR; TCRdb lists only in-frame clones, some missing. The sample has more than 150,000 clones; about an eighth are singletons. The sequencing input was central memory CD4+ T cells from blood. The receptor source for this set is a woman younger than 35 in good health.

V and J are TRBV28 and TRBJ2-3; 11 positions agree with TRBD2. The CDR3 covers 16 residues. Per the germline V gene, CDR1 is MDHEN and CDR2 is SYDVKM. The V and J ends lost 5 bases and 2 bases, in that order; junction bases with no gene match: 6. This chain's CDR3 is CASSPLAGGPTDTQYF. For the CDR3, the DNA is TGTGCCAGCAGTCCATTAGCGGGAGGGCCCACAGATACGCAGTATTTT.

This clone was seen more than once but under ten times. The chain joins TRBV7-2 to TRBJ2-7; tentatively, D is TRBD1 (5 bases). This CDR3 has 14 residues. Germline CDR1 and CDR2: SGHTA and FQGNSA. V was pared by 4 bases and J by 9 bases, with 19 bases between. The CDR3 DNA sequence: TGTGCCAGCAGCTCTCGACTCTCTCCCACAGGGCAGTACTTC. Protein product: CASSSRLSPTGQYF.

This clone was observed a few times. J is TRBJ1-1 and V is TRBV6-5; TRBD1 aligns across 7 bases. V was clipped by 2 bases and J by 12 bases; unmatched bases: 9. CDR3 length: 13 residues. In germline, CDR1 is MNHEY, CDR2 SVGAGI. CDR3: CASSYRQGEKTFF. The CDR3 region has the DNA TGTGCCAGCAGTTACCGCCAGGGGGAGAAAACTTTCTTT.

The chain couples TRBV27 to TRBJ1-4; D is unclear. The CDR3 covers 13 residues. Looked up from germline, CDR1 is MNHEY and CDR2 is SMNVEV (reference sequence). V was cut by 6 bases and J by 4 bases, with 9 bases left in between. The CDR3 spells CASRRSYNEKLFF. DNA of the CDR3: TGTGCCAGCAGGAGATCCTATAATGAAAAACTGTTTTTT.

This clone was counted only a few times. The genes are TRBV9 and TRBJ2-7; 8 bases fit TRBD1. This CDR3 spans 14 amino acids. Germline lookup yields CDR1 SGDLS and CDR2 YYNGEE. V trimming: 4 bases; J trimming: 2 bases; junction bases outside the gene matches: 5. The CDR3 protein is CASSPGQGPYEQYF. CDR3 bases: TGTGCCAGCAGCCCTGGACAGGGCCCCTACGAGCAGTACTTC.

The chain employs TRBV5-1 and TRBJ1-1; the D is unclear. Per the germline V gene, CDR1 is SGHRS and CDR2 is YFSETQ. V lost 3 bases and J 2 bases, leaving 5 bases between the germline ends. The length of the CDR3 is 12 residues. The CDR3 sequence: CASSSSNTEAFF. CDR3 nucleotides: TGCGCCAGCAGCTCTTCTAACACTGAAGCTTTCTTT.

V usage is TRBV28 and J usage is TRBJ2-7, with a weak D call TRBD2 (6 bases). The V and J ends lost 4 bases and 0 bases respectively, with 10 bases between them. The germline CDR1 and CDR2 sequences are MDHEN and SYDVKM. The CDR3 runs 14 residues. The CDR3 reads CASSSGGASYEQYF. The CDR3, as DNA: TGTGCCAGCAGTTCGGGCGGGGCCTCCTACGAGCAGTACTTC.

This clone was picked up a small number of times. Other DNA sequences in this sample translate to the same CDR3. The chain recombines TRBV29-1 with TRBJ1-1; D might be TRBD1 (6 bases). Trimming left V 4 bases short and J 1 base short, with 10 bases between. Germline assignment: CDR1 SQVTM and CDR2 ANQGSEA. The CDR3 loop spans 13 amino acids. The chain's CDR3 is CSVGWGPNTEAFF. The CDR3 coding sequence is TGCAGCGTTGGTTGGGGGCCGAACACTGAAGCTTTCTTT.

This sequence joins TRBV7-9 and TRBJ1-2; D is unclear. Germline CDR1 SEHNR, CDR2 FQNEAQ (reference sequence). There are 13 residues in the CDR3. V lost 1 base to trimming and J lost 8 bases, with 11 bases between them. DNA for the CDR3: TGTGCCAGCAGCTTAGGGAGGTCGTTAGGCTACACCTTC. This sequence encodes CASSLGRSLGYTF.

This clone was detected only a few times. V usage is TRBV30 and J usage is TRBJ2-7, with a weak D call TRBD2 (7 bases). Trimming shortened V by 3 bases and J by 7 bases, and 22 bases separated the two germline ends. Germline V gene lookup returns CDR1 GTSNPN and CDR2 SVGIG (reference sequence). This CDR3 is built from 15 residues. The CDR3 here is CAWSHTRGRAAEQYF. In DNA form, the CDR3 reads TGTGCCTGGAGCCACACTAGGGGGAGGGCGGCTGAGCAGTACTTC. Combining the CDR3 with reference TRBV30 and TRBJ2-7 gives the whole variable domain SQTIHQWPATLVQPVGSPLSLECTVEGTSNPNLYWYRQAAGRGLQLLFYSVGIGQISSEVPQNLSASRPQDRQFILSSKKLLLSDSGFYLCAWSHTRGRAAEQYFGPGTRLTVT.

This clone occurred a few times. The chain links TRBV18 to TRBJ2-7; TRBD2 matches 11 bases. The J segment lost 6 bases and the V segment lost 2 bases, leaving 3 bases of the junction unmatched. This CDR3 has 14 amino acids. CDR1 and CDR2 (germline): KGHSH, LQKENI. The DNA for the CDR3 is TGTGCCAGCTCACCAGGGACTAGCGGCCTCGAGCAGTACTTC. It codes for CASSPGTSGLEQYF.

This clone has only a few counts. The V gene is TRBV4-2, the J gene TRBJ2-4, with 9 positions matching TRBD1. Germline lookup yields CDR1 LGHNA and CDR2 YNFKEQ. J was trimmed by 7 bases and V by 0 bases; bases with no gene match: 7. The CDR3 totals 16 residues. This CDR3 is CASSQDSGTGKNIQYF. The CDR3, as DNA: TGTGCCAGCAGCCAAGATTCAGGGACAGGGAAGAACATTCAGTACTTC.

The chain carries TRBV7-9 and TRBJ2-1; D might be TRBD2 (5 bases). CDR1 and CDR2 (germline): SEHNR, FQNEAQ (reference sequence). V was clipped by 5 bases and J by 10 bases, with 15 bases between them. The CDR3 is 13 residues long. The CDR3 here is CASSARVSGEQFF. In nucleotides, the CDR3 is TGTGCCAGCAGCGCCCGGGTAAGCGGCGAGCAGTTCTTC.

This clone was counted only a few times. The chain employs TRBV5-1 and TRBJ1-5; 9 positions agree with TRBD1. J gave up 3 bases and V 2 bases, and 3 bases lay outside the gene matches. Looked up from germline, CDR1 is SGHRS and CDR2 is YFSETQ. The CDR3 covers 15 residues. CDR3 DNA sequence: TGCGCCAGCAGCTTCGACAGGGGGGACAATCAGCCCCAGCATTTT. This translates into CASSFDRGDNQPQHF.

V is TRBV27 and J is TRBJ1-1, with 10 bases that match TRBD1. Germline V CDR1 and CDR2: MNHEY, SMNVEV (reference sequence). V lost 6 bases, J lost 6 bases, and 7 bases stayed unmatched. The CDR3 contains 14 residues. In DNA, the CDR3 is TGTGCCAGCAGGGCCGGGACAGGGGTATCTGAAGCTTTCTTT. It is translated as CASRAGTGVSEAFF.

CDR3 amino acids: CASSPRLETQYF. The CDR3 DNA follows: TGTGCCAGCTCACCGCGATTGGAGACCCAGTACTTC. The chain carries TRBV9 and TRBJ2-5, with no clear D. The CDR3 is 12 residues long. Between the trimmed V and J ends, which lost 7 bases and 5 bases, there was a span of 12 bases. From germline, CDR1 is SGDLS and CDR2 YYNGEE.

The chain combines TRBV10-3 with TRBJ2-3, with D possibly TRBD2 on 5 matching bases. The germline V gene has CDR1 ENHRY and CDR2 SYGVKD. The CDR3 totals 16 residues. V dropped 4 bases and J dropped 6 bases, with 20 bases sitting between them. The CDR3: CAISGAGITIADTQYF. The CDR3 DNA reads TGTGCCATCAGTGGGGCCGGGATTACCATCGCGGATACGCAGTATTTT.

The genes are TRBV27 and TRBJ1-1, with 7 bases lining up with TRBD1. The CDR3 extends over 15 amino acids. V gave up 9 bases and J gave up 3 bases; unmatched junction bases: 13. Looked up from germline, CDR1 is MNHEY and CDR2 is SMNVEV (reference sequence). The DNA for the CDR3 is TGTGCCAGTGAACAGGGGTCCTTAAGTGACACTGAAGCTTTCTTT. Protein product: CASEQGSLSDTEAFF.

This clone turned up a few times. The chain recombines TRBV25-1 with TRBJ1-2, with 9 bases matching TRBD1. The CDR3 is 16 residues long. Germline V gives CDR1 MGHDK, CDR2 SYGVNS. V lost 4 bases to trimming and J lost 8 bases; unmatched junction nucleotides: 14. This chain's CDR3 is CASSGETGTGFRGYTF. CDR3 DNA sequence: TGTGCCAGCAGTGGCGAGACCGGGACAGGGTTCCGAGGCTACACCTTC.

The chain couples TRBV28 to TRBJ1-2; D perhaps matches TRBD1 (6 bases). V shed 3 bases and J shed 0 bases, with 11 bases lying between them. The CDR3 covers 15 residues. Germline loops: CDR1 MDHEN, CDR2 SYDVKM. As DNA, the CDR3 is TGTGCCAGCAGTTTTCGAGGACAGTCTAACTATGGCTACACCTTC. Translated, it gives CASSFRGQSNYGYTF.

The chain carries TRBV19 and TRBJ2-1; 8 bases are a match to TRBD2. This CDR3 is built from 13 residues. V was pared by 4 bases and J by 7 bases, with 3 bases of the junction left unmatched. Germline V lookup: CDR1 LNHDA, CDR2 SQIVND (reference sequence). CDR3 in DNA: TGTGCCAGTAGTAGCGGGAGGAAAAATGAGCAGTTCTTC. It translates to CASSSGRKNEQFF.

The table lists this clone with a few counts. V is TRBV6-1 and J is TRBJ2-1, with D possibly matching TRBD2 (6 bases). Per the germline V gene, CDR1 is MNHNS and CDR2 is SASEGT. The germline V and J ends were trimmed by 6 bases and 6 bases, with 9 bases remaining between them. The CDR3 is 12 residues long. Here the CDR3 reads CASRSSANEQFF. The CDR3 DNA reads as TGTGCCAGCAGATCTAGCGCCAATGAGCAGTTCTTC.